These T cell receptor beta chains were read from a single sample in a study of OX40 agonist ivuxolimab in advanced cancers. Sequencing was performed with immunoSEQ multiplex PCR; in TCRdb, only in-frame clones are kept and a portion is missing. This sample carries some 40,000 clones, about nine tenths of them seen once, and the ten largest clones take about 16%. The material was CD4+ or CD8+ T cells sorted from blood, obtained in a trial of the OX40 agonist ivuxolimab. These receptors all stem from an adult with an advanced solid tumor such as melanoma, head and neck, liver or kidney cancer. Both conserved end residues are part of each CDR3. D genes are given only for firm matches. Some rows mark clone size as missing; the rest say once, few, many or name a class of expanded clone.

cdr3_aa: CASSQEGAGVTGELFF
cdr3_nt: TGTGCCAGCAGCCAAGAGGGAGCGGGAGTTACCGGGGAGCTGTTTTTT
clone_size: NA
v_call: TRBV4-2
j_call: TRBJ2-2
d_call: TRBD2

cdr3_aa: CASSLDRGYEQYF
cdr3_nt: TGTGCCAGCAGCTTAGATCGGGGATACGAGCAGTACTTC
clone_size: NA
v_call: TRBV11-2
j_call: TRBJ2-7
d_call: NA

cdr3_aa: CASSLTGGTIYEQYF
cdr3_nt: TGTGCCAGCAGTTTAACAGGGGGCACCATCTACGAGCAGTACTTC
clone_size: NA
v_call: TRBV27
j_call: TRBJ2-7
d_call: TRBD1

cdr3_aa: CASSLGQTSTDTQYF
cdr3_nt: TGTGCCAGCAGCTTAGGACAGACCAGCACAGATACGCAGTATTTT
clone_size: once
v_call: TRBV7-3
j_call: TRBJ2-3
d_call: NA

cdr3_aa: CASSLGTGGWETQYF
cdr3_nt: TGTGCCAGCAGCTTAGGAACAGGGGGCTGGGAGACCCAGTACTTC
clone_size: once
v_call: TRBV11-3
j_call: TRBJ2-5
d_call: TRBD1

cdr3_aa: CASSYSREMVNEQFF
cdr3_nt: TGTGCCAGCAGTTACTCGCGGGAGATGGTAAATGAGCAGTTCTTC
clone_size: NA
v_call: TRBV6-5
j_call: TRBJ2-1
d_call: TRBD2

cdr3_aa: CASIRVFGNQPQHF
cdr3_nt: TGCGCCAGCATAAGGGTTTTCGGCAATCAGCCCCAGCATTTT
clone_size: NA
v_call: TRBV10-1
j_call: TRBJ1-5
d_call: NA

cdr3_aa: CASSLEGTTGGVGNTIYF
cdr3_nt: TGTGCCAGCAGCTTAGAGGGGACAACAGGGGGTGTTGGAAACACCATATATTTT
clone_size: NA
v_call: TRBV7-9
j_call: TRBJ1-3
d_call: TRBD1

cdr3_aa: CASSRRGGTDTQYF
cdr3_nt: TGTGCCAGCAGCCGCAGGGGGGGGACAGATACGCAGTATTTT
clone_size: NA
v_call: TRBV6-5
j_call: TRBJ2-3
d_call: NA

cdr3_aa: CASSLGTGIYNEQFF
cdr3_nt: TGTGCCAGCAGCTTGGGGACAGGGATTTACAATGAGCAGTTCTTC
clone_size: NA
v_call: TRBV13
j_call: TRBJ2-1
d_call: TRBD1

cdr3_aa: CASGELRDEQYF
cdr3_nt: TGTGCCAGCGGGGAGTTACGGGACGAGCAGTACTTC
clone_size: NA
v_call: TRBV27
j_call: TRBJ2-7
d_call: NA

cdr3_aa: CASTPGLAVSYEQYF
cdr3_nt: TGTGCCAGCACCCCGGGACTAGCGGTATCCTACGAGCAGTACTTC
clone_size: NA
v_call: TRBV28
j_call: TRBJ2-7
d_call: TRBD2

cdr3_aa: CASSYSISVEHF
cdr3_nt: TGTGCCAGCAGTTACTCGATATCGGTCGAGCATTTT
clone_size: NA
v_call: TRBV6-6
j_call: TRBJ1-5
d_call: NA

cdr3_aa: CASSVDEGAGYEQYF
cdr3_nt: TGTGCCAGCAGCGTAGATGAGGGGGCTGGGTACGAGCAGTACTTC
clone_size: NA
v_call: TRBV9
j_call: TRBJ2-7
d_call: TRBD1

cdr3_aa: CASRDNHSHQETQYF
cdr3_nt: TGTGCCAGCAGGGACAACCATTCCCACCAAGAGACCCAGTACTTC
clone_size: NA
v_call: TRBV2
j_call: TRBJ2-5
d_call: NA

cdr3_aa: CASSTQTGYEQYF
cdr3_nt: TGTGCCAGTAGTACCCAAACAGGCTACGAGCAGTACTTC
clone_size: NA
v_call: TRBV19
j_call: TRBJ2-7
d_call: NA

cdr3_aa: CASSLSATSGPTGELFF
cdr3_nt: TGTGCCAGCAGTTTATCGGCGACTAGCGGTCCCACCGGGGAGCTGTTTTTT
clone_size: NA
v_call: TRBV27
j_call: TRBJ2-2
d_call: TRBD2

cdr3_aa: CASSPGTDNYEQYF
cdr3_nt: TGCGCCAGCAGCCCGGGGACGGACAACTACGAGCAGTACTTC
clone_size: NA
v_call: TRBV5-1
j_call: TRBJ2-7
d_call: NA

cdr3_aa: CSVEGRDGYEQYF
cdr3_nt: TGCAGCGTTGAAGGCAGGGATGGATACGAGCAGTACTTC
clone_size: NA
v_call: TRBV29-1
j_call: TRBJ2-7
d_call: NA

cdr3_aa: CASSPIRTGNTGELFF
cdr3_nt: TGTGCCAGCAGCCCAATCAGGACAGGGAACACCGGGGAGCTGTTTTTT
clone_size: once
v_call: TRBV11-3
j_call: TRBJ2-2
d_call: TRBD1

cdr3_aa: CASSGGSGSPHNEQFF
cdr3_nt: TGCGCCAGCAGCGGCGGCAGCGGGAGTCCCCACAATGAGCAGTTCTTC
clone_size: NA
v_call: TRBV4-3
j_call: TRBJ2-1
d_call: TRBD2

cdr3_aa: CASSQSAQGTEAFF
cdr3_nt: TGTGCCAGCAGCCAATCGGCTCAGGGGACTGAAGCTTTCTTT
clone_size: NA
v_call: TRBV16
j_call: TRBJ1-1
d_call: NA

cdr3_aa: CASRKAGAYNEQFF
cdr3_nt: TGTGCCAGCAGGAAAGCGGGCGCCTACAATGAGCAGTTCTTC
clone_size: once
v_call: TRBV11-2
j_call: TRBJ2-1
d_call: NA

cdr3_aa: CSARDGGSKFF
cdr3_nt: TGCAGTGCTAGAGATGGGGGGAGTAAGTTCTTC
clone_size: once
v_call: TRBV20-1
j_call: TRBJ2-1
d_call: NA

cdr3_aa: CASSLGGQSSYEQYF
cdr3_nt: TGTGCCAGCAGCTTGGGGGGACAGAGCTCCTACGAGCAGTACTTC
clone_size: NA
v_call: TRBV7-8
j_call: TRBJ2-7
d_call: NA

cdr3_aa: CASSSAFDGELFF
cdr3_nt: TGTGCCAGCAGCTCCGCTTTCGACGGGGAGCTGTTTTTT
clone_size: NA
v_call: TRBV7-6
j_call: TRBJ2-2
d_call: NA

cdr3_aa: CAITRAGYEQYF
cdr3_nt: TGTGCCATTACCCGGGCCGGCTACGAGCAGTACTTC
clone_size: NA
v_call: TRBV2
j_call: TRBJ2-7
d_call: NA

cdr3_aa: CASSIGETSTDTQYF
cdr3_nt: TGTGCCAGCAGCATAGGGGAGACTAGCACGGATACGCAGTATTTT
clone_size: NA
v_call: TRBV7-6
j_call: TRBJ2-3
d_call: TRBD2

cdr3_aa: CASRPAPGAETDTQYF
cdr3_nt: TGTGCCAGCAGACCGGCCCCGGGAGCGGAGACAGATACGCAGTATTTT
clone_size: NA
v_call: TRBV27
j_call: TRBJ2-3
d_call: NA

cdr3_aa: CASSEAGEVYEQYF
cdr3_nt: TGTGCCAGCAGTGAAGCAGGGGAGGTCTACGAGCAGTACTTC
clone_size: once
v_call: TRBV9
j_call: TRBJ2-7
d_call: NA

cdr3_aa: CASSSDLNSGRDYNEQFF
cdr3_nt: TGCGCCAGCAGTTCCGACCTAAATAGCGGGAGGGATTACAATGAGCAGTTCTTC
clone_size: NA
v_call: TRBV5-1
j_call: TRBJ2-1
d_call: TRBD2

cdr3_aa: CASREVGRAYEQYF
cdr3_nt: TGTGCCAGCAGGGAGGTAGGGCGGGCCTACGAGCAGTACTTC
clone_size: NA
v_call: TRBV27
j_call: TRBJ2-7
d_call: NA

cdr3_aa: CASSLSSYNEQFF
cdr3_nt: TGTGCCAGCAGCTTGAGCTCCTACAATGAGCAGTTCTTC
clone_size: once
v_call: TRBV7-3
j_call: TRBJ2-1
d_call: NA

cdr3_aa: CASSYSNIPAPGYTF
cdr3_nt: TGTGCCAGCAGTTACTCGAATATCCCAGCACCTGGCTACACCTTC
clone_size: NA
v_call: TRBV6-5
j_call: TRBJ1-2
d_call: NA

cdr3_aa: CASSSYQGWDGYTF
cdr3_nt: TGTGCCAGCAGCTCCTACCAGGGGTGGGATGGCTACACCTTC
clone_size: NA
v_call: TRBV11-2
j_call: TRBJ1-2
d_call: NA

cdr3_aa: CASSQEAPSNQPQHF
cdr3_nt: TGTGCCAGCAGCCAAGAAGCTCCAAGCAATCAGCCCCAGCATTTT
clone_size: NA
v_call: TRBV4-2
j_call: TRBJ1-5
d_call: NA

cdr3_aa: CASSETGGYEQYF
cdr3_nt: TGTGCCAGCAGCGAGACAGGGGGGTACGAGCAGTACTTC
clone_size: few
v_call: TRBV11-2
j_call: TRBJ2-7
d_call: TRBD1

cdr3_aa: CASSPSGARDTEAFF
cdr3_nt: TGTGCCAGCAGCCCTTCCGGGGCCCGGGACACTGAAGCTTTCTTT
clone_size: NA
v_call: TRBV7-9
j_call: TRBJ1-1
d_call: NA

cdr3_aa: CASSPPGLAGTGELFF
cdr3_nt: TGTGCCAGCAGCCCGCCGGGACTAGCGGGAACCGGGGAGCTGTTTTTT
clone_size: NA
v_call: TRBV7-8
j_call: TRBJ2-2
d_call: TRBD2

cdr3_aa: CASSSGTRGVYEQYF
cdr3_nt: TGTGCCAGCAGCTCAGGGACTCGGGGGGTCTACGAGCAGTACTTC
clone_size: NA
v_call: TRBV5-6
j_call: TRBJ2-7
d_call: TRBD2

cdr3_aa: CATSLAGLTNTDTQYF
cdr3_nt: TGTGCCACCAGCCTGGCGGGACTGACTAACACAGATACGCAGTATTTT
clone_size: NA
v_call: TRBV15
j_call: TRBJ2-3
d_call: NA

cdr3_aa: CASRKGLAGFLETQYF
cdr3_nt: TGTGCCAGCAGGAAGGGACTAGCGGGATTCCTGGAGACCCAGTACTTC
clone_size: NA
v_call: TRBV27
j_call: TRBJ2-5
d_call: TRBD2

cdr3_aa: CASSSLAGVAYEQYF
cdr3_nt: TGTGCCAGCAGTTCCTTAGCGGGAGTGGCCTACGAGCAGTACTTC
clone_size: NA
v_call: TRBV28
j_call: TRBJ2-7
d_call: TRBD2

cdr3_aa: CASSFHGLAGGTNTGELFF
cdr3_nt: TGTGCCAGCAGCTTCCACGGACTAGCGGGAGGAACGAACACCGGGGAGCTGTTTTTT
clone_size: NA
v_call: TRBV11-2
j_call: TRBJ2-2
d_call: TRBD2

cdr3_aa: CASSRDDTDSYEQYF
cdr3_nt: TGTGCCAGCAGCCGGGACGACACTGACTCCTACGAGCAGTACTTC
clone_size: once
v_call: TRBV5-4
j_call: TRBJ2-7
d_call: NA